This T cell receptor (beta chain) was profiled in a study of cytotoxic CD8 clonotypes in ibrutinib-treated CLL. Study overall: Mean values per sample were 255,043 productive templates and tens of thousands of productive rearrangements.

Concerning this clone: Its matching antigen is unknown.

The study's findings and limits: At ibrutinib response, clonality increased, and at progression it declined back toward baseline.

Investigators sought sequencing depths of between 1 in 200,000 and 1 in 1 million T cells. Data came from immunoSEQ multiplex PCR; TCRdb stores just in-frame clones and leaves some out. The sample lists fewer than 150,000 clones; 80% to 85% were seen once. The germline gives CDR1 SGHDT, CDR2 YYEEEE. Trimming left V 2 bases short and J 0 bases short, with 6 bases between. This CDR3 has 15 amino acids. The sequence was collected from a human donor with chronic lymphocytic leukemia. The sequencing here drew on PBMCs, taken after 24 months of ibrutinib treatment. The V call is TRBV5-6, the J call TRBJ2-6; D uncertain. This chain's CDR3 is CASSFDSSGANVLTF. CDR3 DNA sequence: TGTGCCAGCAGCTTTGATAGCTCTGGGGCCAACGTCCTGACTTTC.